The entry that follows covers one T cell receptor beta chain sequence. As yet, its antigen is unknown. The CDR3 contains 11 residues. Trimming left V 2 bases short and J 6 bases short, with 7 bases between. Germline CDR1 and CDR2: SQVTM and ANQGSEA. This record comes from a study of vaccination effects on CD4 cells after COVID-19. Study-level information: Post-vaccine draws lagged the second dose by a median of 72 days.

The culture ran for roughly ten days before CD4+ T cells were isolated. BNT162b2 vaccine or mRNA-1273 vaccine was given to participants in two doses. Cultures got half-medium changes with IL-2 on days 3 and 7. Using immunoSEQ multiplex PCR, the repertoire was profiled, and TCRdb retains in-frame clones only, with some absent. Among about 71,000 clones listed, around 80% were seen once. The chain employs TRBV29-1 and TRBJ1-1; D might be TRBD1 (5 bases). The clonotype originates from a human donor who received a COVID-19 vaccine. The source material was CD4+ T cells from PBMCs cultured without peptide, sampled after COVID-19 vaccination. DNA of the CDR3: TGCAGCGTTGAACAGGGACCTGAAGCTTTCTTT. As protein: CSVEQGPEAFF.